This TCR beta chain was sequenced in a study of cytomegalovirus exposure and HLA in healthy donors. A multiplex PCR was run with 60 Vbeta primers and 13 Jbeta primers. Assay: immunoSEQ multiplex PCR; the TCRdb copy retains only in-frame clones and omits some. This listing includes about 82,000 clones. Germline loops: CDR1 KGHSH, CDR2 LQKENI. This CDR3 has 16 amino acids. V lost 4 bases, J lost 1 base, and 4 bases stayed unmatched. The source of this sequence is a young woman in good health and CMV-seronegative. The material sequenced was PBMCs. This chain uses TRBV18 with TRBJ2-2; 9 bases line up with TRBD1. The CDR3 region has the DNA TGTGCCAGCTCACAACAGGGGGCCGAGAACACCGGGGAGCTGTTTTTT. Amino acids: CASSQQGAENTGELFF.